This T cell receptor (beta chain) appears in the sequencing data of a study of identical twins (dated by TCRdb to about 2016). Turning to the overall study: To test whether fetal clonotypes persist, this study deep-sequenced TCR alpha and beta repertoires from monozygotic twins, from unrelated adults of various ages, and from cord blood. Replicate twin experiments were performed at different times using different library preparation protocols to rule out contamination. Summary of the overall study and its limitations: Out-of-frame TCR alpha sharing in monozygotic twins was systematically underestimated by recombination models, whereas sharing between unrelated individuals was in agreement with the recombination models. Compared with coincidental sharing between unrelated individuals, out-of-frame TCR alpha sequences shared between twins had an excess of sequences with low generation probability. Because the same donors could not be followed over many years, conclusions were based on cross-sectional statistical analysis. Abundant cord blood beta clonotypes carried fewer insertions; young adult naive repertoires showed a weaker similar trend, while memory repertoires showed none. A weaker excess of twin sharing was found in beta out-of-frame sequences because the signal-to-noise ratio was lowered by fewer shared sequences. Zero-insertion analyses could be partly confounded by invariant T cells such as MAIT and iNKT, though diverse VJ usage argued against such confounding for most clonotypes.

To note about this clonotype: Its antigen remains undetermined. No much larger clone is present one base from it, and per-base qualities are unavailable.

V loses 6 bases of germline sequence and J loses 0 bases, and the interval between the two ends is 12 bases. The germline V gene yields MNHNS for CDR1 and SASEGT for CDR2. Reading from cysteine to phenylalanine, the CDR3 counts 16 amino acids. Only the CDR3 portion is preserved as DNA: 48 bases, with reading frame beginning at the first base. Libraries were prepared through 5' RACE. The listed sequencing device is Illumina HiSeq 2000. A universal primer binding site was added through template switching, and the final cDNA carried a unique molecular identifier so that TCR cDNA molecules could be counted accurately. Specific primers in the conserved constant-segment region were used to synthesize first-strand cDNA for the TCR alpha and beta chains. To control for contamination, every cDNA library carried two barcodes: a SMART-Mk sample barcode plus Illumina barcodes. TruSeq adapter sequences and Illumina sample barcodes were added in two successive PCR steps. The Illumina HiSeq platform was used with custom primers to sequence TCR alpha and beta cDNA libraries. Per the authors' processing: MiGEC was used to process raw reads and extract unique molecular identifiers, and MiXCR was used to find CDR3 positions. Recombination models were inferred per individual with the repgenHMM and IGoR tools using an EM algorithm. Shared clonotype analysis was performed with the tcR package in R, normalizing sharing by the product of cloneset sizes. Out-of-frame nonproductive sequences were analyzed to study raw recombination free of thymic and clonal selection effects. Starting from the raw public reads, TCRdb applied fastp trimming at Q25, assembled clones with MiXCR and retained in-frame beta chains. Identical CDR3 proteins give one entry, which carries the most common genes and DNA. These V and J calls are TCRdb output, not the study's own analysis. For this sample the table gives 200,000 to 300,000 distinct CDR3 sequences, of which about 10% were detected only once. The ten largest clones capture about a tenth of the sample.

Only healthy Caucasian donors were included. Miltenyi CD45RO+ enrichment and human naive T-cell isolation kits were used to isolate memory (CD45RO+) and naive T cells from PBMC. Here the chain combines TRBV6-1 and TRBJ2-6; the D gene is perhaps TRBD2, from 5 matching bases. The source material was memory T cells sorted from blood. Sample cell subset or site, as interpreted from the label and publication: CD45RO+ enriched T cells. The clonotype was recovered from a man aged 50-60 years in good health. The CDR3 region has the sequence CASSLDAGSGANVLTF. The nucleotides read TGTGCCAGCAGCTTGGACGCGGGCTCTGGGGCCAACGTCCTGACTTTC.